This TCR beta chain was sequenced for a study of blood T cell repertoires in COVID-19. Study in general: Samples of COVID-19 (acute and convalescent) were obtained from the United States, Italy and Spain. From T cells, B-cell-depleted T cells, or PBMCs came the material, which was cDNA or gDNA.

As handled by the study authors: Reference gene primer amplification in the assay estimated nucleated cell counts. Generated by immunoSEQ multiplex PCR, the TCRdb table keeps only in-frame clones and is missing some. V and J calls and clone size are those listed in that table; D and trimming were worked out from the DNA. Among about 270,000 clones listed, under 90% were seen once. Germline V gives CDR1 MNHEY, CDR2 SVGAGI. Trimming stripped 3 bases from V and 2 bases from J, with 13 bases between. This CDR3 has 15 amino acids. The chain has TRBV6-5 and TRBJ1-1; possibly TRBD1 for D (6 bases). The TCR was taken from a woman in her fifties or sixties with active or convalescent COVID-19. Sequenced sample: peripheral blood. The CDR3 nucleotides read TGTGCCAGCAGTTATTCAGGGGCAGCAAACACTGAAGCTTTCTTT. Its protein is CASSYSGAANTEAFF.